The rows below give T cell receptor beta chains drawn from one sample of a study of blood T cell repertoires in COVID-19. Sequencing used immunoSEQ multiplex PCR; TCRdb keeps in-frame clones, though not all of them. This sample has about 150,000 clones, with roughly 82% found just once. Sequenced material: peripheral blood. The receptors shown here come from a woman between 45 and 60 years old in a cohort sampled during active or convalescent COVID-19. The CDR3 runs from the conserved cysteine through the conserved F or W. The order of the fields is V gene, clone size, J gene, CDR3 protein. Where a row states a size, it is once, few, many or the class of an expanded clone; other rows omit it.

TRBV2	-	TRBJ2-1	CASSREASSYNEQFF
TRBV11-2	-	TRBJ1-1	CASSLEFGRANTEAFF
TRBV27	-	TRBJ2-3	CASTNLYLTGGTGGTDTQYF
TRBV3-1/TRBV3-2	-	TRBJ2-3	CASIVIAGGVADTQYF
TRBV6-5	once	TRBJ1-3	CASSQPGTGGNTIYF
TRBV11-2	-	TRBJ1-3	CASSPVAFTGNTIYF
TRBV20-1	-	TRBJ1-4	CSLRREKLFF
TRBV3-1/TRBV3-2	-	TRBJ1-1	CASSPTGRGEAFF
TRBV14	-	TRBJ2-7	CASSRIGLDGEQYF
TRBV4-1	-	TRBJ2-1	CASSHSTPGTRYNEQFF
TRBV30	few	TRBJ1-1	CAWKGAGMETEAFF
TRBV3-1/TRBV3-2	-	TRBJ1-1	CASSRRVLNTEAFF
TRBV6-1	-	TRBJ2-1	CASSEFPGGGYEQFF
TRBV23-1	-	TRBJ2-1	CASKTVDRSEFF
TRBV29-1	many	TRBJ1-2	CSVEDLVGTGSGYTF
TRBV7-2	-	TRBJ2-5	CASSLGGGQETQYF
TRBV5-5	-	TRBJ2-1	CASSLDRDRAYNEQFF
TRBV7-2	-	TRBJ2-6	CASSLALAGRHSGANVLTF
TRBV19	-	TRBJ2-1	CASSFRDSLYNEQFF
TRBV11-2	-	TRBJ1-4	CASSPLLSGPGEKLFF
TRBV4-1	-	TRBJ2-1	CASSHPGYNEQFF
TRBV6-1	-	TRBJ1-3	CASSEDRGQTRSTIYF
TRBV24-1	-	TRBJ2-2	CASGGSLNTGELFF